These 25 T cell receptor beta chains share one sample of origin, sequenced in a study of T cell responses to AZD1222 COVID-19 vaccine. The table came from immunoSEQ multiplex PCR; TCRdb's copy has only in-frame clones and leaves some out. The sample comprises 190,000 or so clones, more than 75% of which are singletons, and 25% to 30% rests with the top ten. Sequenced material: peripheral blood, taken 28 days after the second AZD1222 dose. The receptors here all came from an adult who received the AZD1222 COVID-19 vaccine.

With regard to this clone: An end of the junction differs from the germline gene, which may be a read error. V and J are TRBV7-7 and TRBJ2-1, with 12 nucleotides matching TRBD2. The CDR3 loop spans 17 amino acids. Looked up from germline, CDR1 is SSHAT and CDR2 is FNYEAQ (reference sequence). The CDR3 is CASSLATSGSSYNEQFF. CDR3 DNA: TGTGCTAGCAGCTTAGCGACTAGCGGGAGCTCCTACAATGAGCAGTTCTTC.

This sequence joins TRBV12-5 and TRBJ2-7; TRBD2 matches 12 bases. After removal of 7 bases from V and 0 bases from J, the junction contained 10 bases not matched to a gene. Germline CDR1 LGHNT, CDR2 FRNRAP. This CDR3 is built from 17 residues. CDR3 in amino acids: CASARTATSGSSYEQYF. Written as DNA, the CDR3 is TGTGCTAGTGCCCGCACCGCGACTAGCGGGAGCTCCTACGAGCAGTACTTC.

This rearrangement joins TRBV6-5 to TRBJ1-5; no definite D call. The CDR3 extends over 15 amino acids. CDR1 and CDR2 from the germline V gene are MNHEY and SVGAGI. The germline V and J ends were trimmed by 0 bases and 3 bases, with 9 bases remaining between them. The CDR3 nucleotides read TGTGCCAGCAGTTACTCCGGGCCAATCAATCAGCCCCAGCATTTT. Translating gives CASSYSGPINQPQHF.

V and J are TRBV7-3 and TRBJ2-3, with a weak D call TRBD1 (6 bases). CDR1 is SGHTA and CDR2 is FQGTGA in the germline V gene. V shed 4 bases and J shed 0 bases, with 11 bases lying between them. The CDR3 covers 15 residues. CDR3 sequence: CASSSQQGSTDTQYF. The CDR3 DNA is TGTGCCAGCAGCTCGCAGCAGGGGAGCACAGATACGCAGTATTTT.

This chain connects TRBV27 to TRBJ2-3; the match to TRBD2 covers 12 bases. CDR1 MNHEY and CDR2 SMNVEV come from the germline V gene (reference sequence). The CDR3 runs to 18 residues. V shed 3 bases and J 5 bases; nucleotides not matched to a gene: 12. The CDR3 region is CASSFRQLAGGPGDTQYF. The CDR3 DNA follows: TGTGCCAGCAGTTTTCGGCAGCTAGCGGGAGGGCCCGGAGATACGCAGTATTTT.

The gene calls are TRBV24-1 and TRBJ2-3, with unresolved D. Trimming cost V 1 base and J 2 bases, with 3 bases left between them. Germline lookup yields CDR1 KGHDR and CDR2 SFDVKD. The CDR3 contains 13 residues. CDR3: CATSDFPTDTQYF. The CDR3 DNA reads as TGTGCCACCAGTGATTTCCCCACAGATACGCAGTATTTT.

This chain joins TRBV20-1 and TRBJ2-5; D may be TRBD1 (6 bases). Trimming pared 3 bases from V and 4 bases from J, leaving 15 bases between. The germline CDR1 and CDR2 sequences are DFQATT and SNEGSKA (reference sequence). This CDR3 is 14 amino acids long. The CDR3 reads CSASPTGFGETQYF. CDR3 DNA: TGCAGTGCTAGTCCCACAGGGTTTGGAGAGACCCAGTACTTC.

The chain joins TRBV28 to TRBJ2-1; maybe TRBD2 (5 bases). In germline, CDR1 is MDHEN, CDR2 SYDVKM. V was clipped by 5 bases and J by 8 bases, with 13 bases between them. The CDR3 is made up of 13 amino acids. CDR3 DNA sequence: TGTGCCAGCAGTCCCCGGGGTGTCTATGAGCAGTTCTTC. It codes for CASSPRGVYEQFF.

The table lists this clone with a count of one. The conserved final phenylalanine or tryptophan is absent from the CDR3, which likely points to a read error. Because the CDR3's place on the DNA is in doubt, the DNA is left out and the CDR3 is given as listed by TCRdb. V and J are TRBV10-3 and TRBJ1-2. Germline CDR1 is ENHRY and CDR2 is SYGVKD. The CDR3 region is 13 residues in length, termini included. CDR3 sequence: CAISEGGPIIFTL.

The rearrangement links TRBV25-1 to TRBJ2-2; D possibly uses TRBD1 or TRBD2 (6 bases each). The CDR3 runs to 13 residues. V lost 8 bases and J 3 bases, leaving 10 bases between the germline ends. Per germline, CDR1 MGHDK and CDR2 SYGVNS. In nucleotides, the CDR3 is TGTGCCAGCGGGGGGCCGTACACCGGGGAGCTGTTTTTT. Translating gives CASGGPYTGELFF.

The chain employs TRBV6-5 and TRBJ2-7, with D unresolved. Germline V gene sequence: CDR1 MNHEY, CDR2 SVGAGI. CDR3 length: 15 residues. V was trimmed by 5 bases and J by 6 bases, leaving 20 bases between them. The CDR3 spells CASSQQSDAVGEQYF. The CDR3 nucleotides read TGTGCCAGCAGTCAACAATCGGACGCTGTGGGCGAGCAGTACTTC.

This clone was seen a single time. The chain employs TRBV11-3 and TRBJ1-1; D not certain. This CDR3 contains 12 residues. V shed 0 bases and J shed 8 bases, with 7 bases lying between them. Germline CDR1 and CDR2: SGHNT and YENEEA. CDR3 loop: CASSLDRGEAFF. The CDR3 DNA follows: TGTGCCAGCAGCTTAGATCGGGGAGAAGCTTTCTTT.

This sequence joins TRBV6-5 and TRBJ2-2, with TRBD1 matching over 8 bases. The CDR3 is made up of 14 amino acids. The V gene end was trimmed by 6 bases and the J gene end by 11 bases; junction bases not matched to a gene: 11. Germline V gives CDR1 MNHEY, CDR2 SVGAGI. CDR3 nucleotide sequence: TGTGCCAGCAGCACCGGGACAGGCCTCATTGAGCTGTTTTTT. This sequence encodes CASSTGTGLIELFF.

The V call is TRBV24-1, the J call TRBJ2-5; a weak D match, TRBD1 (5 bases). Germline V lookup: CDR1 KGHDR, CDR2 SFDVKD. V was pared by 4 bases and J by 5 bases, with 19 bases between. CDR3 length equals 16 residues. Written as DNA, the CDR3 is TGTGCCACCAGTGACCCGACAGACAAAATCGGGGAGACCCAGTACTTC. Its protein is CATSDPTDKIGETQYF.

The chain couples TRBV7-2 to TRBJ2-2; 9 bases match TRBD1. The V and J ends lost 5 bases and 7 bases, in that order; junction bases with no gene match: 5. The CDR3 contains 14 residues. Germline CDR1 SGHTA, CDR2 FQGNSA. CDR3 protein: CASSLDRGGGELFF. The CDR3 DNA reads as TGTGCCAGCAGCCTTGACAGGGGGGGCGGGGAGCTGTTTTTT.

This rearrangement joins TRBV6-5 to TRBJ1-1, with unresolved D. The CDR3 runs 13 residues. The ends were cut back, 1 base at V and 3 bases at J, with 6 bases in the middle. The germline V gene encodes CDR1 MNHEY and CDR2 SVGAGI. This chain's CDR3 is CASSYWSDTEAFF. The CDR3 region has the DNA TGTGCCAGCAGTTACTGGTCAGACACTGAAGCTTTCTTT.

The V gene is TRBV27, the J gene TRBJ2-7; 8 nucleotides agree with TRBD1. CDR1 MNHEY and CDR2 SMNVEV come from the germline V gene (reference sequence). The CDR3 has 14 residues. The junction had 4 bases not matched to a gene; V was cut back by 3 bases and J by 3 bases. The CDR3: CASSFRTGYYEQYF. DNA for the CDR3: TGTGCCAGCAGTTTCCGGACAGGGTACTACGAGCAGTACTTC.

V and J are TRBV3-1 (or the pseudogene TRBV3-2) and TRBJ2-1; D remains unclear. The V end lost 4 bases, the J end lost 2 bases, and 12 bases lay between the germline ends. Germline V gene sequence: CDR1 LGHDT, CDR2 YNNKEL (reference sequence). This CDR3 has 15 amino acids. CDR3 sequence reads: CASSPIARTYNEQFF. In DNA, the CDR3 is TGTGCCAGCAGCCCAATAGCCCGGACCTACAATGAGCAGTTCTTC.

The V and J genes are TRBV9 and TRBJ1-3, with a possible D match to TRBD1 (6 bases). Deletions cut 3 bases from V and 2 bases from J, with 9 bases between. The V gene's germline CDR1 is SGDLS and CDR2 YYNGEE. The CDR3 is 14 amino acids. The CDR3 DNA follows: TGTGCCAGCAGCGCCCGGACAGCTGGAAACACCATATATTTT. It encodes CASSARTAGNTIYF.

In DNA form, the CDR3 reads TGTGCCTCCTCGACTCTTTCGATGCACGAGCAGTACTTC. Amino acid sequence: CASSTLSMHEQYF. The chain is built from TRBV30 and TRBJ2-7; D ambiguous. The V end was cut by 7 bases, the J end by 5 bases, with 18 bases between. Germline lookup yields CDR1 GTSNPN and CDR2 SVGIG (reference sequence). The CDR3 is made up of 13 amino acids.

The rearrangement uses TRBV28 and TRBJ2-3; weak D call: TRBD2 (5 bases). V was cut by 4 bases and J by 6 bases, with 11 bases left in between. This CDR3 is built from 13 residues. Looked up from germline, CDR1 is MDHEN and CDR2 is SYDVKM. The CDR3 loop is CASSSGIRDTQYF. CDR3 nucleotides: TGTGCCAGCAGTTCGGGGATCCGGGATACGCAGTATTTT.

J is TRBJ1-1 and V is TRBV19; 9 positions agree with TRBD1. This CDR3 contains 16 residues. Trimming removed 9 bases from V and 2 bases from J; junction bases left unmatched: 13. CDR1 and CDR2 (germline): LNHDA, SQIVND (reference sequence). CDR3 region: CASTKPQQGANTEAFF. CDR3 nucleotides: TGTGCCAGCACCAAGCCCCAACAGGGGGCAAACACTGAAGCTTTCTTT.

The chain is built from TRBV7-8 and TRBJ2-3, with D hard to call. CDR1 and CDR2 (germline): SGHVS, FQNEAQ. Trimming shortened V by 0 bases and J by 0 bases, and 10 bases separated the two germline ends. There are 16 residues in the CDR3. The CDR3 DNA reads TGTGCCAGCAGCTTAGCAAGGACGTTTAGCACAGATACGCAGTATTTT. As protein: CASSLARTFSTDTQYF.

The J gene is TRBJ1-2, the V gene TRBV19, with 7 positions matching TRBD1. This CDR3 spans 14 amino acids. Losses at the gene ends were 7 bases for V and 5 bases for J; bases not matched to a gene: 10. CDR1 and CDR2 (germline): LNHDA, SQIVND (reference sequence). The CDR3 coding sequence is TGTGCCAGTATTCCGCCCGGGACAGCATATGGCTACACCTTC. As protein: CASIPPGTAYGYTF.

Only a few counts were recorded for this clone. This chain joins TRBV11-3 and TRBJ1-3, with D perhaps matching TRBD1 (6 bases). The CDR3 has 15 amino acids. Trimming shortened V by 5 bases and J by 1 base, and 12 bases separated the two germline ends. Germline lookup yields CDR1 SGHNT and CDR2 YENEEA. The CDR3 DNA sequence: TGTGCCAGCAGCCCTACAGGGACATCTGGAAACACCATATATTTT. This sequence encodes CASSPTGTSGNTIYF.